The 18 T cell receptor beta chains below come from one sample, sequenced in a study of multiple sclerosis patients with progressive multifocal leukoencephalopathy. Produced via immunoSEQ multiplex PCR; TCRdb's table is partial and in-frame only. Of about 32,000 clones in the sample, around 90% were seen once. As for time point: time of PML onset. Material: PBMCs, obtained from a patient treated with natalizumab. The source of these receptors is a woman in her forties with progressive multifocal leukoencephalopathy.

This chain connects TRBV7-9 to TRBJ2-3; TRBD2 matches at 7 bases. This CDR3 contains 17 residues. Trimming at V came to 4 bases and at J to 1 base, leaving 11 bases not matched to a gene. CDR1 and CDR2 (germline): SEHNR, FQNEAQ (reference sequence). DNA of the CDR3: TGTGCCAGCAGCTCCTCCGAATGGGGGGGAGGCACAGATACGCAGTATTTT. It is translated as CASSSSEWGGGTDTQYF. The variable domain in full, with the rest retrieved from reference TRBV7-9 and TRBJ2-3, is DTGVSQNPRHKITKRGQNVTFRCDPISEHNRLYWYRQTLGQGPEFLTYFQNEAQLEKSRLLSDRFSAERPKGSFSTLEIQRTEQGDSAMYLCASSSSEWGGGTDTQYFGPGTRLTVL.

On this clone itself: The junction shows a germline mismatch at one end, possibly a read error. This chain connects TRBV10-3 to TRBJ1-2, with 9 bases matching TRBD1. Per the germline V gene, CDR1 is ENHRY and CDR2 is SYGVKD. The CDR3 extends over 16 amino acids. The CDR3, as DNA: TGTGCCATCAGGGAGTCCCCCCGGGGGGGACAGGGTGGCTACACCTTC. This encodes CAIRESPRGGQGGYTF.

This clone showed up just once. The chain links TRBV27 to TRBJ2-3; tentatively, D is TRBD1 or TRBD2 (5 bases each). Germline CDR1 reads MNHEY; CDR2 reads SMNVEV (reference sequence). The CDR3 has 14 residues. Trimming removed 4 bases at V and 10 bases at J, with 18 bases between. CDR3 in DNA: TGTGCCAGCAGTTCACCCGGGACCAACATCGCGCAGTATTTT. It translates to CASSSPGTNIAQYF.

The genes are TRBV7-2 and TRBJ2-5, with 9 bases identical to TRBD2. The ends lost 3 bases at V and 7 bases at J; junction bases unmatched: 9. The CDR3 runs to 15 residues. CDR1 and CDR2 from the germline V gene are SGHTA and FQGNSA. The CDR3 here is CASSFPNSSGGTQYF. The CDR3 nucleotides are TGTGCCAGCAGCTTCCCTAATAGTAGCGGGGGGACCCAGTACTTC.

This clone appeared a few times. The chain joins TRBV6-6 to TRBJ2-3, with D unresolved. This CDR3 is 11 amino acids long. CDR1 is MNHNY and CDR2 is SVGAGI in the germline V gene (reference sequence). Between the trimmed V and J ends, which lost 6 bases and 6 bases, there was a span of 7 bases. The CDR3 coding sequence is TGTGCCAGCAGGGCTGGGGATACGCAGTATTTT. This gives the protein CASRAGDTQYF.

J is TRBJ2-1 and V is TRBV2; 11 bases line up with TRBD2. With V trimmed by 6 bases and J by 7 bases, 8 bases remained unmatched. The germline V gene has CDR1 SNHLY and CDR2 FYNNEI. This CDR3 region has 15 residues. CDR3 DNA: TGTGCCAGCAGAGAATTATGGACTAGCGGGAATGAGCAGTTCTTC. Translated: CASRELWTSGNEQFF.

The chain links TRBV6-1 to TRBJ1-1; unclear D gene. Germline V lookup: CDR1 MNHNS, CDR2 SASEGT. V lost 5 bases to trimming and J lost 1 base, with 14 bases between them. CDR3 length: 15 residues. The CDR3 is CASSPGELRNTEAFF. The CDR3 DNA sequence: TGTGCCAGCAGTCCCGGGGAACTGCGGAACACTGAAGCTTTCTTT.

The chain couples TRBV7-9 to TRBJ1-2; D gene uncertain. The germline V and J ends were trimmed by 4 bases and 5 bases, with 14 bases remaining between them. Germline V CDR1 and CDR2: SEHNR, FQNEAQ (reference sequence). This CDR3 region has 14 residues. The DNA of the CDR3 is TGTGCCAGCAGCTCGGATCTGACCCTATATGGCTACACCTTC. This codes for CASSSDLTLYGYTF.

The DNA for the CDR3 is TGTGCCAGTAGTTCAGGGATCACTGAAGCTTTCTTT. Amino acid sequence: CASSSGITEAFF. V gene TRBV19 combines with J gene TRBJ1-1; possible D gene TRBD1, 5 bases. CDR1 and CDR2 from the germline V gene are LNHDA and SQIVND (reference sequence). Between the trimmed V and J ends, which lost 5 bases and 4 bases, there was a span of 8 bases. The CDR3 is 12 residues long.

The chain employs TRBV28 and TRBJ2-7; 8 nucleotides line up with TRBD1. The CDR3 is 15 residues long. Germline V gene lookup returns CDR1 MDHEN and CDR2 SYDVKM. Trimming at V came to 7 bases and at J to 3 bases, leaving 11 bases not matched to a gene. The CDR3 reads CASTLPRGLSYEQYF. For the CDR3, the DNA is TGTGCCAGCACCTTGCCCAGGGGGCTAAGCTACGAGCAGTACTTC.

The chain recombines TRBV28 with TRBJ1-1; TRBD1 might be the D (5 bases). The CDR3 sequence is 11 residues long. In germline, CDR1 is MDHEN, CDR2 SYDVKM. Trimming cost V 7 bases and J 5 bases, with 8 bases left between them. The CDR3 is CASTGVTEAFF. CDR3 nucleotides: TGTGCCAGCACGGGGGTTACTGAAGCTTTCTTT.

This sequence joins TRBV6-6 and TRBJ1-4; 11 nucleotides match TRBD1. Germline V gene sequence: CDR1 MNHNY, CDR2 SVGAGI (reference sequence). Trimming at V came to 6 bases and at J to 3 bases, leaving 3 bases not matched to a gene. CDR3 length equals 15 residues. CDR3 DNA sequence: TGTGCCAGCAGCCGGACAGGGGGCCCTAATGAAAAACTGTTTTTT. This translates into CASSRTGGPNEKLFF.

CDR3 residues: CASSLSDSLNTEAFF. In DNA form, the CDR3 reads TGTGCCAGCAGCCTATCAGACAGCTTGAACACTGAAGCTTTCTTT. This chain links TRBV6-5 with TRBJ1-1, with D tentatively TRBD1 (5 bases). V was trimmed by 6 bases and J by 0 bases, leaving 14 bases between them. Germline-derived CDR1 and CDR2 are MNHEY and SVGAGI. The CDR3 covers 15 residues.

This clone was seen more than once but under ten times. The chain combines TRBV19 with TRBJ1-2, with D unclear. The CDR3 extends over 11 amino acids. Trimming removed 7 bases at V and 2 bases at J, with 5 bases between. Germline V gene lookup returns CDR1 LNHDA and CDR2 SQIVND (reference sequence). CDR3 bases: TGTGCCAGTACAGTGAACTATGGCTACACCTTC. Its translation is CASTVNYGYTF.

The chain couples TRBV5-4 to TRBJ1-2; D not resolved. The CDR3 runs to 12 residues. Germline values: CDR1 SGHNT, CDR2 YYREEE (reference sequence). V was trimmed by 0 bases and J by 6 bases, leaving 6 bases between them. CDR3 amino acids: CASSLAGNGYTF. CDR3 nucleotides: TGTGCCAGCAGCTTGGCCGGGAATGGCTACACCTTC.

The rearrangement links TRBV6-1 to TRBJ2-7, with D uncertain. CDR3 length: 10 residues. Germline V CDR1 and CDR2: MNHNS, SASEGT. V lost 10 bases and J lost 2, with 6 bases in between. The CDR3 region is CATNAYEQYF. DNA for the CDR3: TGTGCCACCAACGCCTACGAGCAGTACTTC.

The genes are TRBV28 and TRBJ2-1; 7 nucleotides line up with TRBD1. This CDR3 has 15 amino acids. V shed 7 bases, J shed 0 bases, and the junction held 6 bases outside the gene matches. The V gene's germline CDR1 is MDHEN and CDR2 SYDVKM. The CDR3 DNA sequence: TGTGCCAGCACCCCACAGGGGAGCTCCTACAATGAGCAGTTCTTC. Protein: CASTPQGSSYNEQFF.

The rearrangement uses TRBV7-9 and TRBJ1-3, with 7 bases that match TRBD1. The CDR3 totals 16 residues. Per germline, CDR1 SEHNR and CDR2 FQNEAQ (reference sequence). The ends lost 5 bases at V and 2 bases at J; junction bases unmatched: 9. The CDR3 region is CASSPRQGDPGNTIYF. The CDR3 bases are TGTGCCAGCAGCCCCCGACAGGGAGACCCTGGAAACACCATATATTTT. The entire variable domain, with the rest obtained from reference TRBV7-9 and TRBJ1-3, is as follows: DTGVSQNPRHKITKRGQNVTFRCDPISEHNRLYWYRQTLGQGPEFLTYFQNEAQLEKSRLLSDRFSAERPKGSFSTLEIQRTEQGDSAMYLCASSPRQGDPGNTIYFGEGSWLTVV.